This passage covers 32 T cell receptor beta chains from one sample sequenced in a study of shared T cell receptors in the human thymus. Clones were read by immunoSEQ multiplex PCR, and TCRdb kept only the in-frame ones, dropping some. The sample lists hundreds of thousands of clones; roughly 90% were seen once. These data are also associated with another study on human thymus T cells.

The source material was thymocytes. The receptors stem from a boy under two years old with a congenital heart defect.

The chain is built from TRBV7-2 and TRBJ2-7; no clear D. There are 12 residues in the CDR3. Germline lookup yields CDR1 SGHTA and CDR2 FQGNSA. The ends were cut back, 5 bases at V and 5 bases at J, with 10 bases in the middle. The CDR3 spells CASSPRDNEQYF. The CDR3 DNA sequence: TGTGCCAGCAGCCCCCGAGACAACGAGCAGTACTTC.

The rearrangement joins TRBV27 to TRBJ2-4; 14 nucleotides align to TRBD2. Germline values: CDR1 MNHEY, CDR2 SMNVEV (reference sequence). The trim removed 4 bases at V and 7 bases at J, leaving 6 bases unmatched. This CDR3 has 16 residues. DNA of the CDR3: TGTGCCAGCAGTTCGACTAGCGGGAGGGCCGGGAACATTCAGTACTTC. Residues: CASSSTSGRAGNIQYF.

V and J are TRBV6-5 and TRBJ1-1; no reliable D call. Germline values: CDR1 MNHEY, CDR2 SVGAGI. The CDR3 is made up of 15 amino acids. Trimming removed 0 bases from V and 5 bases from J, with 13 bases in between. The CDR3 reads CASSYSAGRKTEAFF. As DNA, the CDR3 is TGTGCCAGCAGTTACTCTGCTGGGAGGAAAACTGAAGCTTTCTTT.

The DNA for the CDR3 is TGCAGCGTTGGAGAGGCGCGGGCCTACAATGAGCAGTTCTTC. The encoded protein is CSVGEARAYNEQFF. V and J are TRBV29-1 and TRBJ2-1; a possible D gene is TRBD2 (5 bases). CDR1 is SQVTM and CDR2 is ANQGSEA in the germline V gene. V gave up 4 bases and J gave up 2 bases, with 12 bases separating them. This CDR3 spans 14 amino acids.

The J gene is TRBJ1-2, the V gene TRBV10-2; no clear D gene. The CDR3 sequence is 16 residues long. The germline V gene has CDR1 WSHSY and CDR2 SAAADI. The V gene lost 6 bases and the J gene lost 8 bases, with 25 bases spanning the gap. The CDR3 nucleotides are TGCGCCAGCAGGGTCCTTAGCGAGACTGGGGTCTACGGCTACACCTTC. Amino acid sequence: CASRVLSETGVYGYTF.

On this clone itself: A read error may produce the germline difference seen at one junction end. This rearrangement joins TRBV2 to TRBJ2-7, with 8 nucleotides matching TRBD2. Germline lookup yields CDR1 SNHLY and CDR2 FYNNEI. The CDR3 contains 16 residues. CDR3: CASRDSGEKCSHEQYF. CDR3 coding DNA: TGTGCCAGCAGGGATAGCGGGGAGAAGTGCTCCCACGAGCAGTACTTC.

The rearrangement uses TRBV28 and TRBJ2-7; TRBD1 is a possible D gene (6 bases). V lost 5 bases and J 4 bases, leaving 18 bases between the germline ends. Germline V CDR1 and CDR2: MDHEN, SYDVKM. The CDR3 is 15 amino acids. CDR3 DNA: TGTGCCAGCAGTCCTACCCCATGGGGGCGGTACGAGCAGTACTTC. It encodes CASSPTPWGRYEQYF.

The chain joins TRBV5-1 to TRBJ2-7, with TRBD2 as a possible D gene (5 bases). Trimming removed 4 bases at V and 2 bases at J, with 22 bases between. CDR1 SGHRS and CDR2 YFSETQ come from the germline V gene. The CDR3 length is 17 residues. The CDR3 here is CASSLTQRRWGTYEQYF. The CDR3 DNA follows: TGCGCCAGCAGCCTAACTCAGCGGCGGTGGGGTACCTACGAGCAGTACTTC.

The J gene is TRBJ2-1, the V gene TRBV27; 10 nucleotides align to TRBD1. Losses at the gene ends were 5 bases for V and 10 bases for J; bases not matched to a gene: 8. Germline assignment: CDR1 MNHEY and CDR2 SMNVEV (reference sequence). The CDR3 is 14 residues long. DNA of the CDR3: TGTGCCAGCAGTCCGACCGGGACAGGGGTCGAGCAGTTCTTC. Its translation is CASSPTGTGVEQFF.

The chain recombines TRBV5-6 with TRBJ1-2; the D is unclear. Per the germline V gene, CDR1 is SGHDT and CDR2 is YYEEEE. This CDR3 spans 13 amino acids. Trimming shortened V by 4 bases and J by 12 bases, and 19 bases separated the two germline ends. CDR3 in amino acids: CASSEGGIGYNTF. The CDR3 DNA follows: TGTGCCAGCAGCGAGGGAGGGATTGGCTACAACACCTTC.

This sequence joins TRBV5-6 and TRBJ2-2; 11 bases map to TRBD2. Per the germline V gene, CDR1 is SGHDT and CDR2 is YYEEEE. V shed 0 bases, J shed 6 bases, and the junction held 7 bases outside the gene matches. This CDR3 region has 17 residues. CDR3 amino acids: CASSLDTSGSKPGELFF. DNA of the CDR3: TGTGCCAGCAGCTTGGACACTAGCGGGAGTAAGCCCGGGGAGCTGTTTTTT.

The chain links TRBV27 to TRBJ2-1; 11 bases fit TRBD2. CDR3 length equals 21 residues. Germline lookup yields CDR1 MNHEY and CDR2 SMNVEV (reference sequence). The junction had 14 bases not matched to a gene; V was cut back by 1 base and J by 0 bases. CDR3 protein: CASSLFFPPTSGDSSYNEQFF. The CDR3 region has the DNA TGTGCCAGCAGTTTATTCTTCCCCCCGACTAGCGGGGACAGCTCCTACAATGAGCAGTTCTTC.

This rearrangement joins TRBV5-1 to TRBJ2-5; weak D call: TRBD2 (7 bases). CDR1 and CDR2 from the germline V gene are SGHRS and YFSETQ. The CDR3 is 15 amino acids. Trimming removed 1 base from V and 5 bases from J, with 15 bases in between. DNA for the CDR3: TGCGCCAGCAGCTTGTGGGGGGGCCTCGGGGAGACCCAGTACTTC. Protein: CASSLWGGLGETQYF.

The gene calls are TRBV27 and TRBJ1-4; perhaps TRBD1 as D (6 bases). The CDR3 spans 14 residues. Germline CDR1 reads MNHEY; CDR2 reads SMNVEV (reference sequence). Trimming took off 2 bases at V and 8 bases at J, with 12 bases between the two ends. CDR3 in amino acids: CASSLNRVDEKLFF. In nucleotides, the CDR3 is TGTGCCAGCAGTTTAAACAGGGTAGACGAAAAACTGTTTTTT.

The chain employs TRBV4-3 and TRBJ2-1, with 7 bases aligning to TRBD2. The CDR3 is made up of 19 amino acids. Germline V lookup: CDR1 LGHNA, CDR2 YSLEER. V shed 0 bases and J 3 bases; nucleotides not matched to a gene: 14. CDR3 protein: CASSQDLAGERLGYNEQFF. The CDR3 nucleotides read TGCGCCAGCAGCCAAGATTTGGCGGGAGAGAGATTGGGCTACAATGAGCAGTTCTTC.

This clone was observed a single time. CDR3 DNA sequence: TGCGCCAGCAGCTTGCATGGCCGTCCTGACTCGGCAGATACGCAGTATTTT. It specifies CASSLHGRPDSADTQYF. The V and J genes are TRBV5-1 and TRBJ2-3, with D hard to call. Per germline, CDR1 SGHRS and CDR2 YFSETQ. This CDR3 region has 17 residues. V shed 1 base and J shed 4 bases, with 19 bases lying between them.

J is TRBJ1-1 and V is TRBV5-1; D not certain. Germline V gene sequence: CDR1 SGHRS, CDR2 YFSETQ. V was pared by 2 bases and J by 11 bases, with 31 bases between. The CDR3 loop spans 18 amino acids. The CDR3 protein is CASSFSPGRGRVKGWAFF. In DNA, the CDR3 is TGCGCCAGCAGCTTCAGTCCAGGACGGGGTCGGGTGAAAGGGTGGGCTTTCTTT.

The CDR3 sequence: CASSTPTPLAGVTDTQYF. DNA of the CDR3: TGTGCCAGCAGCACACCCACCCCACTAGCGGGAGTAACGGATACGCAGTATTTT. J is TRBJ2-3 and V is TRBV11-2, with 11 bases matching TRBD2. Germline loops: CDR1 SGHAT, CDR2 FQNNGV. Trimming took 5 bases from V and 6 from J; bases not matched to a gene: 16. The CDR3 spans 18 residues. Based on the CDR3 plus reference TRBV11-2 and TRBJ2-3, the full variable domain is EAGVAQSPRYKIIEKRQSVAFWCNPISGHATLYWYQQILGQGPKLLIQFQNNGVVDDSQLPKDRFSAERLKGVDSTLKIQPAKLEDSAVYLCASSTPTPLAGVTDTQYFGPGTRLTVL.

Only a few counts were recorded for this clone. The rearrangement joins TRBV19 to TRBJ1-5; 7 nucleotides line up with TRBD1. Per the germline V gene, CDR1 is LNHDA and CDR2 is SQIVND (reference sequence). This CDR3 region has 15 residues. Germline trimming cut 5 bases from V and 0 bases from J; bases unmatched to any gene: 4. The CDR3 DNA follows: TGTGCCAGTAGTCTTGGACAGGCTAGCAATCAGCCCCAGCATTTT. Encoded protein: CASSLGQASNQPQHF. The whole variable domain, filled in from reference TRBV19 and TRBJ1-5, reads DGGITQSPKYLFRKEGQNVTLSCEQNLNHDAMYWYRQDPGQGLRLIYYSQIVNDFQKGDIAEGYSVSREKKESFPLTVTSAQKNPTAFYLCASSLGQASNQPQHFGDGTRLSIL.

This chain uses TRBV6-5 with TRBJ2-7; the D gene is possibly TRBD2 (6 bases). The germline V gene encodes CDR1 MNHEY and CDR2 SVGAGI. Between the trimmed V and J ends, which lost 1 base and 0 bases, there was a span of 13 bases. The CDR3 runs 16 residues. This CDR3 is CASSYCLATSSYEQYF. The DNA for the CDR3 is TGTGCCAGCAGTTACTGCCTAGCGACGAGCTCCTACGAGCAGTACTTC.

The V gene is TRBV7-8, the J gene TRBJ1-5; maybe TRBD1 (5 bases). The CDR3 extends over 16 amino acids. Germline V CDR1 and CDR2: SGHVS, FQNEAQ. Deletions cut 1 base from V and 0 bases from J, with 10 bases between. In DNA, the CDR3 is TGTGCCAGCAGCTTAGGGACACCTTATAGCAATCAGCCCCAGCATTTT. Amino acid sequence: CASSLGTPYSNQPQHF.

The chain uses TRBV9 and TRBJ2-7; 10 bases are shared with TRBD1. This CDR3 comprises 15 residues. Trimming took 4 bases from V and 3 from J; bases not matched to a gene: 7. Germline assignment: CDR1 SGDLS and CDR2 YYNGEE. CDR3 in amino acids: CASSQGQGLSYEQYF. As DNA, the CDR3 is TGTGCCAGCAGCCAGGGACAGGGGCTTAGCTACGAGCAGTACTTC.

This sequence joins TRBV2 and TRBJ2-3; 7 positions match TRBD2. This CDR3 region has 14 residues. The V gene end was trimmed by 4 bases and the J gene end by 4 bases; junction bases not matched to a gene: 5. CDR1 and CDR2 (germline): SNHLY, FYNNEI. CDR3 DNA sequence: TGTGCCAGCAGTGTTCAGCGGGAAGCAGATACGCAGTATTTT. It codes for CASSVQREADTQYF.

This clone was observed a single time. The CDR3 DNA sequence: TGTGCCAGCAGCCTTGACAGATACAATGAAAAACTGTTTTTT. This encodes CASSLDRYNEKLFF. This chain joins TRBV5-4 and TRBJ1-4, with D perhaps TRBD1 (5 bases). The CDR3 runs 14 residues. Trimming stripped 4 bases from V and 5 bases from J, with 12 bases between. In germline, CDR1 is SGHNT, CDR2 YYREEE (reference sequence).

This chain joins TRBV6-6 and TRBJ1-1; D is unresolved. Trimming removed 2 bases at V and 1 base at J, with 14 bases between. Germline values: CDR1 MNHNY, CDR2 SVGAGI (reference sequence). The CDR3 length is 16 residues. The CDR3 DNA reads TGTGCCAGCAGTTACCGGGTAGAGGGAACGAACACTGAAGCTTTCTTT. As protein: CASSYRVEGTNTEAFF.

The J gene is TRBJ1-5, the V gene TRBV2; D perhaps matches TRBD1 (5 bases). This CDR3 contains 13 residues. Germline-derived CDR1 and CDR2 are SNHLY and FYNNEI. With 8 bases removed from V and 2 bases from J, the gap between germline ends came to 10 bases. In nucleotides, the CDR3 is TGTGCCAGCGGAACGGGGGGCAATCAGCCCCAGCATTTT. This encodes CASGTGGNQPQHF.

The CDR3 loop reads CATSSPGLAGGPSDTQYF. CDR3 bases: TGTGCCACCAGCAGTCCCGGACTAGCGGGAGGGCCATCGGATACGCAGTATTTT. The gene calls are TRBV15 and TRBJ2-3; TRBD2 agrees at 15 bases. This CDR3 has 18 amino acids. Looked up from germline, CDR1 is LNHNV and CDR2 is YYDKDF (reference sequence). V lost 3 bases and J lost 6; bases outside the gene matches: 10.

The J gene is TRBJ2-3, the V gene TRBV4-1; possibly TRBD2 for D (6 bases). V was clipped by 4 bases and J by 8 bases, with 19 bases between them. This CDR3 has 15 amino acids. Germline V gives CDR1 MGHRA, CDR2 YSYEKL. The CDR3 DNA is TGCGCCAGCAGCCCCCGGACTACTTCAGCAGGTACGCAGTATTTT. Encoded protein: CASSPRTTSAGTQYF.

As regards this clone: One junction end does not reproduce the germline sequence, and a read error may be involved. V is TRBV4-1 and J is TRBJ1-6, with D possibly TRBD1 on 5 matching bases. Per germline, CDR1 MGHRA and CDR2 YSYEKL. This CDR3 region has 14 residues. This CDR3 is CASSQDRNNSPLHF. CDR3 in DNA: TGCGCCAGCAGTCAAGACAGAAATAATTCACCCCTCCACTTT.

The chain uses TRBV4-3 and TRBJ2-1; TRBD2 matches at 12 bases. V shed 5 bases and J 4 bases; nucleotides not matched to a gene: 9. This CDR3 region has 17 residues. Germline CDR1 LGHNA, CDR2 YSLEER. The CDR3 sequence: CASSIRTSGMRYNEQFF. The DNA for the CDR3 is TGCGCCAGCAGCATCCGGACTAGCGGGATGCGGTACAATGAGCAGTTCTTC.

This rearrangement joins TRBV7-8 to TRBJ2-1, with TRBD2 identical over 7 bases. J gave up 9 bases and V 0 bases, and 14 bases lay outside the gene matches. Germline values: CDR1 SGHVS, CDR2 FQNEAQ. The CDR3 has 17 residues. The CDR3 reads CASSLARWWEGRGEQFF. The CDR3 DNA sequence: TGTGCCAGCAGCTTAGCGCGCTGGTGGGAGGGCCGCGGTGAGCAGTTCTTC.

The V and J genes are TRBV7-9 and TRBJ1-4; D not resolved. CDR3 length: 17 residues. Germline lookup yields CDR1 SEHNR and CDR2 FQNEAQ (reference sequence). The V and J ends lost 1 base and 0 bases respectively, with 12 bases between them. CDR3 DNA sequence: TGTGCCAGCAGCTTAGGGAGCCGACCGGCAACTAATGAAAAACTGTTTTTT. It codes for CASSLGSRPATNEKLFF.